The T cell receptor (beta chain) under discussion was sequenced for a study of blood T cell repertoires in COVID-19 (dated by TCRdb to between 2020 and 2021). Describing the broader study: The collaborator samples originated in the United States, Italy and Spain and spanned the acute and convalescent phases of COVID-19. The prospective study material was composed of cDNA or gDNA derived from T cells, B-cell-depleted T cells, or PBMCs. The repertoires were released in a freely available public database intended as a resource for research on the immune response to SARS-CoV-2. Samples came from the ongoing ImmuneRACE study (first 160 participants) plus 1,254 subjects from 6 global collaborators. The dataset comprised deeply sampled blood TCRbeta repertoires from subjects exposed to, actively infected with, or recovered from COVID-19. Where HLA class I and class II types were available, the types were taken from metadata supplied by the sample provider, not from assay-based typing. Sample metadata almost always included a de-identified subject ID, COVID-19 status, age in years and sex. Beyond this particular receptor, the publication reports: How much clinical and demographic metadata was included differed by source and by participant, and the metadata was provided uncurated.

The CDR3, cysteine through phenylalanine, is 18 amino acids long. Here the CDR3 DNA is all that survives: 54 bases in frame from base 1. V and J are trimmed by 1 base and 2 bases, and the gene matches miss 9 bases of the junction. CDR1 and CDR2 are drawn from the germline V gene (reference sequence): LNHNV, YYDKDF. The immunoSEQ Assay, a bias-controlled multiplex PCR, was used to amplify TCRbeta CDR3 regions from genomic DNA. On the study's bioinformatics: Nucleated cell counts per sample were estimated from amplification of reference gene primers within the assay. Sequence reads were collapsed and filtered to measure the absolute abundance of every unique TCRbeta CDR3 rearrangement. For each sample, productive Simpson clonality was calculated as the square root of Simpson's diversity index across productive rearrangements. The immuneACCESS repertoire file appears here via TCRdb, limited to in-frame rearrangements. These files lack a portion of the clones; in checked studies, under half of the deficit traces to unresolved V genes, and the cause of the others is not known. V, J and clone size reflect that table, while D and trimming were determined from the DNA. A total of a few hundred thousand clones appear in this sample, about 90% of them only once. The ten largest clones represent 1.5% to 2% of the sample.

Turning to this clone: It lacks a known antigen. The record has no base qualities; no much larger clone is one base away.

Collaborating institutions collected whole blood in K2EDTA tubes following their own protocols. For TCRbeta analysis, collaborator samples were shipped as frozen whole blood, as isolated PBMCs, or as DNA extracted from either sample type. Recombination linked TRBV15 to TRBJ2-1; 9 nucleotides in the junction match TRBD2. The sequence derives from a man aged 35-49 years with active or convalescent COVID-19. The sequenced material came from peripheral blood. Here the CDR3 is given as CATSRATGTSYPYNEQFF. The DNA sequence follows: TGTGCCACCAGCAGAGCGACCGGGACTAGCTACCCCTACAATGAGCAGTTCTTC.